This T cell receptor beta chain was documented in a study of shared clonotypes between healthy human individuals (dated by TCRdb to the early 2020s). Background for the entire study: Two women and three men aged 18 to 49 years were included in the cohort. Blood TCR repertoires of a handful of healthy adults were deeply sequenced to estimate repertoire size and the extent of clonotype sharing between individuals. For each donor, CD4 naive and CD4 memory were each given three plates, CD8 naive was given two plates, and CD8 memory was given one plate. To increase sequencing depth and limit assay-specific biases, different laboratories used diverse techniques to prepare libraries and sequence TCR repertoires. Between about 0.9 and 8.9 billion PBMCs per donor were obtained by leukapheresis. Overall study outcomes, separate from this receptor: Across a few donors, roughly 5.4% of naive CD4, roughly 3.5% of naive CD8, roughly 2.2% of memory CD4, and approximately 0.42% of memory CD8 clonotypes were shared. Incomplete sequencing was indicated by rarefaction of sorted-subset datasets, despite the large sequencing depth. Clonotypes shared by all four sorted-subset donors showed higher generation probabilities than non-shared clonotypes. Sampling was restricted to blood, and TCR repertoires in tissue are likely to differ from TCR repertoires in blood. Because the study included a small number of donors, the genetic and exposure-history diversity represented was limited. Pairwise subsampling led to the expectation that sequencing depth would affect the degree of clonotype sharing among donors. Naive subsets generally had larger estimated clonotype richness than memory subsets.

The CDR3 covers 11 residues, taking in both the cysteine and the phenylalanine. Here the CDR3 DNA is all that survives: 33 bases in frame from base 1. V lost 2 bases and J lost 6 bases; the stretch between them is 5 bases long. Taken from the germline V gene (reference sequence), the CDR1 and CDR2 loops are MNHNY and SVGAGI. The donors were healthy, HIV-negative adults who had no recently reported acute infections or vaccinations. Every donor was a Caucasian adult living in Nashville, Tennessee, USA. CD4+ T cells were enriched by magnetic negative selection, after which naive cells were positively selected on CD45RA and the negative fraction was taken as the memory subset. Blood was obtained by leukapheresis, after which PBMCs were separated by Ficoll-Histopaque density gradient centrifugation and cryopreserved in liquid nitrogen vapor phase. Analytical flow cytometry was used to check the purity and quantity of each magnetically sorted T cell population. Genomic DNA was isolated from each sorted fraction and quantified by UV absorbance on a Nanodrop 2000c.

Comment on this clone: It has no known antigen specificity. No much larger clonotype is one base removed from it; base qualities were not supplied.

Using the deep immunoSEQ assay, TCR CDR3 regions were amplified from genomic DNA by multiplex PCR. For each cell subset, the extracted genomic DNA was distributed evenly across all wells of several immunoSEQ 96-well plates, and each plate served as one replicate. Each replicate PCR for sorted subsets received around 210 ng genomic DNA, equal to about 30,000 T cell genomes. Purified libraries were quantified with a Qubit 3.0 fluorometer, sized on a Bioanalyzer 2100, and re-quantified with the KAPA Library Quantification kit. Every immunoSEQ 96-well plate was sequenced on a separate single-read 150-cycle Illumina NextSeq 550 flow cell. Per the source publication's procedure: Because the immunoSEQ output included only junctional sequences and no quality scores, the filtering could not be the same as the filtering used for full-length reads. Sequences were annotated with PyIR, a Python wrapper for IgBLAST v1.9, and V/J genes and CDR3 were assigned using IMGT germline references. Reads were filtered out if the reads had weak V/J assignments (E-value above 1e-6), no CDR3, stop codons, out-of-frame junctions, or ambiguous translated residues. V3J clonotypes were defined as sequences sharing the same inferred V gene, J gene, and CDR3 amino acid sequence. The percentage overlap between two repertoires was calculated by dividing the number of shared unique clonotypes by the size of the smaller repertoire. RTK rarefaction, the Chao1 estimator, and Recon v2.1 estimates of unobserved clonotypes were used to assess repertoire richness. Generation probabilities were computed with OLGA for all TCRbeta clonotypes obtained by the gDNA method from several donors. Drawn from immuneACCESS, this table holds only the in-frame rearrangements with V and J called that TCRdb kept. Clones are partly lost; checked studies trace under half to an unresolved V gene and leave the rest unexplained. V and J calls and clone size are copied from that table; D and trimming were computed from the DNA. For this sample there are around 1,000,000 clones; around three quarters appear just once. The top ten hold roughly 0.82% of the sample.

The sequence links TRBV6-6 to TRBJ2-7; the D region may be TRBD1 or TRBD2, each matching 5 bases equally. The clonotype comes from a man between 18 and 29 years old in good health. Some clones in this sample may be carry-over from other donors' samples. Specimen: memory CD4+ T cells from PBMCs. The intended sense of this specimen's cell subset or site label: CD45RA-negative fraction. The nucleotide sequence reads TGTGCCAGCAGTTACGGGACCGAGCAGTACTTC. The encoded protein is CASSYGTEQYF.